Sequencing of this T cell receptor beta chain was carried out in a study of cytomegalovirus exposure and HLA in healthy donors. General observations from the study: Some 150 TCR beta chains were listed as cytomegalovirus-associated. In the roughly 120 validation repertoires, a later analysis found that first-cohort TCR clusters tended to co-occur.

Looked up from germline, CDR1 is SGHTA and CDR2 is FQGNSA. The CDR3 covers 14 residues. Losses at the gene ends were 1 base for V and 6 bases for J; bases not matched to a gene: 4. Among the roughly 110 subjects of the validation cohort, separate from the roughly 730-subject first cohort, were the donors. Repertoires were generated with immunoSEQ multiplex PCR, while TCRdb's copy carries only in-frame clones and drops some. In the table there are 150,000 to 200,000 clones, roughly 82% of which are singletons. This clone has more than one count but fewer than ten. The antigen is unknown. The gene calls are TRBV7-2 and TRBJ2-7; 9 bases agree with TRBD1. This clonotype originated in a man younger than 30 in good health and CMV-seropositive. Source material: PBMCs. CDR3 sequence reads: CASSLGTGDGEQYF. The CDR3, as DNA: TGTGCCAGCAGCTTAGGGACAGGGGACGGCGAGCAGTACTTC.